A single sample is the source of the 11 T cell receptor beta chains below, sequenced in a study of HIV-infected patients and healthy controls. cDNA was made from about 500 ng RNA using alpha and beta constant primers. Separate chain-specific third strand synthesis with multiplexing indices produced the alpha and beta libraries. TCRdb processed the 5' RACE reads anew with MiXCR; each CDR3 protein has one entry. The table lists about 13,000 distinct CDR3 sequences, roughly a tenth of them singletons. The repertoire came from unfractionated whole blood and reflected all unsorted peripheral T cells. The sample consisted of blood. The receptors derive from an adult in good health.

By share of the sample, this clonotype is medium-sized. The CDR3: CASSPKDTQYF. The CDR3 DNA reads as TGTGCCAGCAGCCCCAAGGATACGCAGTATTTT. The V gene is TRBV7-9, the J gene TRBJ2-3; D unresolved. This CDR3 is built from 11 residues. V lost 5 bases to trimming and J lost 6 bases, with 6 bases between them. CDR1 is SEHNR and CDR2 is FQNEAQ in the germline V gene (reference sequence). The variable domain in full, with the rest retrieved from reference TRBV7-9 and TRBJ2-3, is DTGVSQNPRHKITKRGQNVTFRCDPISEHNRLYWYRQTLGQGPEFLTYFQNEAQLEKSRLLSDRFSAERPKGSFSTLEIQRTEQGDSAMYLCASSPKDTQYFGPGTRLTVL.

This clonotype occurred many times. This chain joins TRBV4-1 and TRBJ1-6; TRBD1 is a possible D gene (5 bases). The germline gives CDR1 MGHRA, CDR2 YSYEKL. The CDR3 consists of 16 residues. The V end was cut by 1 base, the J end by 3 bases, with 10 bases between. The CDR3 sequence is CASSQGQTHYNSPLHF. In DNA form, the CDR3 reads TGCGCCAGCAGCCAAGGACAGACCCACTATAATTCACCCCTCCACTTT.

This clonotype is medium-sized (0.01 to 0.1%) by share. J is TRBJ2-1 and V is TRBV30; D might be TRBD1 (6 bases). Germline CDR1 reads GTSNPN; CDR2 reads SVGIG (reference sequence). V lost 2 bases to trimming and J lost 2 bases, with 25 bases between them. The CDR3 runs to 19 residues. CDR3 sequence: CAWSHSLGTFVAPYNEQFF. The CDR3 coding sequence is TGTGCCTGGAGTCATTCTTTGGGGACATTTGTTGCCCCCTACAATGAGCAGTTCTTC.

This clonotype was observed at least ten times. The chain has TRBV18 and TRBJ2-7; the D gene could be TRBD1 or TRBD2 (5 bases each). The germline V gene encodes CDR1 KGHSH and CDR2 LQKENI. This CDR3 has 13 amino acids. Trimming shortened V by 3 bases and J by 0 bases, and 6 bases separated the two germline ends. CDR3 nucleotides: TGTGCCAGCTCACCCGGGACCTCCTACGAGCAGTACTTC. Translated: CASSPGTSYEQYF.

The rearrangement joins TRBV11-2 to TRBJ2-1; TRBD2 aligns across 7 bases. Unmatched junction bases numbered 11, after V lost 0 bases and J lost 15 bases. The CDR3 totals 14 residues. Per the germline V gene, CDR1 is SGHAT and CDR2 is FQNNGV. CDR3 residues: CASSLDGGTARAFF. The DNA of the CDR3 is TGTGCCAGCAGCTTAGACGGGGGGACGGCCCGAGCGTTCTTC.

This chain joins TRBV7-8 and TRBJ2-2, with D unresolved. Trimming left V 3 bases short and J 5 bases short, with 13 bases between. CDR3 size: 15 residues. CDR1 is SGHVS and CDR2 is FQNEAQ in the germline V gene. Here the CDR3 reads CASSFSAQRTGELFF. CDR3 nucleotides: TGTGCCAGCAGCTTTTCCGCTCAAAGGACCGGGGAGCTGTTTTTT.

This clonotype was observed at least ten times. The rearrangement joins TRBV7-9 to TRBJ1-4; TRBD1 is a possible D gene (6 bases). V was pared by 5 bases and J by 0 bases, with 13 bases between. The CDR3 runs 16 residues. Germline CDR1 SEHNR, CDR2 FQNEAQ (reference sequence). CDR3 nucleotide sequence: TGTGCCAGCAGCCTATACGGGACAACAACTAATGAAAAACTGTTTTTT. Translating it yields CASSLYGTTTNEKLFF.

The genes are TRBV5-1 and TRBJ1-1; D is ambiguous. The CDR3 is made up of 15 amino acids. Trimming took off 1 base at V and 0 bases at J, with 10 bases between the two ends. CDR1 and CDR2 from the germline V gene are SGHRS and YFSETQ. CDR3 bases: TGCGCCAGCAGCTTGCCGGGCCAGATGAACACTGAAGCTTTCTTT. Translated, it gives CASSLPGQMNTEAFF.

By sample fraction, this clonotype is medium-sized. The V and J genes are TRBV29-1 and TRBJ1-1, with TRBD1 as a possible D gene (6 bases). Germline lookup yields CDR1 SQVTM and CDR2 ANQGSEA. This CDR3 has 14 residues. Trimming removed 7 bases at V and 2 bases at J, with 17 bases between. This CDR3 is CSAGLQGTNTEAFF. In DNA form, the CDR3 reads TGCAGCGCAGGATTACAGGGTACCAACACTGAAGCTTTCTTT.

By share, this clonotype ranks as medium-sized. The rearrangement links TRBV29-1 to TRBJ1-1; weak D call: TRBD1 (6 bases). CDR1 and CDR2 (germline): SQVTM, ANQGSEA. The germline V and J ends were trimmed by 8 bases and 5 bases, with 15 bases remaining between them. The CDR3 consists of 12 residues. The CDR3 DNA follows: TGCAGCTCGGAGTCCCAGGGGACTGAAGCTTTCTTT. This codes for CSSESQGTEAFF.

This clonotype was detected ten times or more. In DNA, the CDR3 is TGCAGCGTGGAGGGACAGGGAGCTGTGGGTGAGCAGTTCTTC. Translation: CSVEGQGAVGEQFF. V usage is TRBV29-1 and J usage is TRBJ2-1; 9 nucleotides agree with TRBD1. Per the germline V gene, CDR1 is SQVTM and CDR2 is ANQGSEA. This CDR3 region has 14 residues. The ends lost 6 bases at V and 9 bases at J; junction bases unmatched: 12.